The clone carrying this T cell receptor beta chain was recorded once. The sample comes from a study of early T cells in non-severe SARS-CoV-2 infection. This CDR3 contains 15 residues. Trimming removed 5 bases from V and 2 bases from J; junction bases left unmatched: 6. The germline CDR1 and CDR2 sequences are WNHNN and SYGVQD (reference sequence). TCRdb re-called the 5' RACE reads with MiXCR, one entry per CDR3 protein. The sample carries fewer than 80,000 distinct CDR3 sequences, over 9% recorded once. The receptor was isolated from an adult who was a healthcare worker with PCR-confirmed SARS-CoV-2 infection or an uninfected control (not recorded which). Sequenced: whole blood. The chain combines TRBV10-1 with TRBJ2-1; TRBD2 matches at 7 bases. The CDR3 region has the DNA TGCGCCAGCAGTTTACCCGGGACTACCTACAATGAGCAGTTCTTC. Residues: CASSLPGTTYNEQFF.